These T cell receptor beta chains were read from a single sample in a study of blood T cells in healthy people across ages. TCRdb fed the 5' RACE reads into MiXCR, producing one record per CDR3 protein. The table includes around 1.7 million distinct CDR3 sequences, about 28% detected once. Input material: blood. The receptors originated from a woman aged 30 to 39 in good health. The CDR3 runs from the conserved cysteine through the conserved F or W. The order of the fields is V gene, clone size, D gene, CDR3 length, J gene, CDR3 DNA, CDR3 protein. The D gene is left open where the match is weak. Rows may omit the clone size; those that give it use once, few, many or a size class.

>TRBV27|few|-|16|TRBJ2-1
TGTGCCAGCAAGAGCCGGAGTCTAGTCCCCTACAATGAGCAGTTCTTC
CASKSRSLVPYNEQFF
>TRBV10-3|-|TRBD2|13|TRBJ2-3
TGTGCCATCGAGAGCGGGGGGGCAGATACGCAGTATTTT
CAIESGGADTQYF
>TRBV12-3/TRBV12-4|few|-|19|TRBJ2-3
TGTGCCAGCAGTTTTCTTCTCCGGGGCGGAGGGGGTTTAACAGATACGCAGTATTTT
CASSFLLRGGGGLTDTQYF
>TRBV20-1|-|TRBD1|18|TRBJ1-6
TGCAGTGCCGCCCCAAGGACAGGGGGCTTCTCCTATAATTCACCCCTCCACTTT
CSAAPRTGGFSYNSPLHF
>TRBV7-9|-|TRBD2|18|TRBJ2-5
TGTGCCAGCAGCTGGGGGACAACTAGCGGGAGTTCCCAAGAGACCCAGTACTTC
CASSWGTTSGSSQETQYF
>TRBV5-6|few|TRBD2|12|TRBJ2-1
TGTGCCAGCAGCTCGACTAGCCTTGAGCAGTTCTTC
CASSSTSLEQFF
>TRBV20-1|-|-|13|TRBJ2-5
TGCAGTGCTAGAGAAAACAGGGCAGGGGAGCAGTACTTC
CSARENRAGEQYF
>TRBV5-1|few|-|14|TRBJ1-2
TGCGCCAGCAAGTTAGGGGACGGATTATATGGCTACACCTTC
CASKLGDGLYGYTF
>TRBV15|few|TRBD2|13|TRBJ2-7
TGTGCCACCAGCAGAGCGGGGGGGCACGAGCAGTACTTC
CATSRAGGHEQYF
>TRBV3-1|many|-|11|TRBJ1-2
TGTGCCAGCAGCCAATACTATGGCTACACCTTC
CASSQYYGYTF
>TRBV6-1|few|TRBD2|16|TRBJ2-3
TGTGCCAGCAGTGAAATACTAGCGGGGGGGCCCGATACGCAGTATTTT
CASSEILAGGPDTQYF
>TRBV7-2|-|TRBD1|17|TRBJ1-2
TGTGCCAGCAGCTCTAAGACAGGGGGTGCTAGGGACTATGGCTACACCTTC
CASSSKTGGARDYGYTF
>TRBV12-3/TRBV12-4|-|-|13|TRBJ2-7
TGTGCCAGCAGTTTATTGGATTCCTGCGAGCAGTACTTC
CASSLLDSCEQYF
>TRBV28|-|-|16|TRBJ1-2
TGTGCCAGCAGTCCGTGGACGGGAATGTCTAACTATGGCTACACCTTC
CASSPWTGMSNYGYTF
>TRBV5-1|many|-|14|TRBJ1-2
TGCGCCAGCAGCTTGGTAGGTCAGGACTATGGCTACACCTTC
CASSLVGQDYGYTF
>TRBV6-6|-|-|16|TRBJ2-1
TGTGCCAGCAGTTCCTTTCTAGGAGGAAATTACAATGAGCAGTTCTTC
CASSSFLGGNYNEQFF
>TRBV12-5|few|-|15|TRBJ2-4
TGTGCTAGTGGTAACGGGCCTTTAGCCAAAAACATTCAGTACTTC
CASGNGPLAKNIQYF
>TRBV28|-|-|16|TRBJ2-7
TGTGCCAGCAGTCCCCCGGCGGGAATGAGTGCATACGAGCAGTACTTC
CASSPPAGMSAYEQYF
>TRBV20-1|many|-|15|TRBJ2-1
TGCAGTGCTAGAGGGGGCCCGTCTAGGGGCAATGAGCAGTTCTTC
CSARGGPSRGNEQFF
>TRBV5-4|-|-|16|TRBJ2-7
TGTGCCAGCAGCTCCGATCGGGGCAGGGCTGGGAACGAGCAGTACTTC
CASSSDRGRAGNEQYF
>TRBV11-2|few|-|14|TRBJ1-2
TGTGCCAGCAGCGCAGTCGGGGGTGGGGTTGGCTACACCTTC
CASSAVGGGVGYTF
>TRBV28|-|-|17|TRBJ1-2
TGTGCCAGCAGAAGATTCACCGGGACATCTTTTAACTATGGCTGCACCTTC
CASRRFTGTSFNYGCTF
>TRBV12-3/TRBV12-4|many|-|12|TRBJ2-7
TGTGCCAGCAGCTCCAACAGGGCTCATCAGTACTTC
CASSSNRAHQYF
>TRBV11-2|many|-|14|TRBJ1-2
TGTGCCAGCAGCTTAGATCGGGGCGGGGTTGGCTACACCTTC
CASSLDRGGVGYTF
>TRBV5-1|few|TRBD1|15|TRBJ2-4
TGCGCCAGCAGAACCGCCGGGACAGGGCGAAGCATTCAGTACTTC
CASRTAGTGRSIQYF
>TRBV29-1|-|TRBD2|14|TRBJ2-1
TGCAGCGTTGGACTAGCGGACCCCTACAATGAGCAGTTCTTC
CSVGLADPYNEQFF
>TRBV9|many|-|16|TRBJ2-7
TGTGCCAGCAGCTCCGGTGAATGGGAGTCCCTTGGGGAGCAGTACTTC
CASSSGEWESLGEQYF
>TRBV7-9|few|-|16|TRBJ2-6
TGTACCAGCAGCCCTACCGGGACCTCTGGGGCCAACGTCCTGACTTTC
CTSSPTGTSGANVLTF
>TRBV20-1|few|-|12|TRBJ1-2
TGCAGTGCCAAGTTTTCTAACTATGGCTACACCTTC
CSAKFSNYGYTF
>TRBV12-5|few|-|14|TRBJ1-2
TGTGCTAGTGGCCTCCCACAGGGTAGAGATGGCTACACCTTC
CASGLPQGRDGYTF
>TRBV6-2/TRBV6-3|-|-|12|TRBJ2-1
TGTGCCAGCAGGCCTAGCGTGAGTGAGCAGTTCTTC
CASRPSVSEQFF
>TRBV29-1|few|TRBD2|14|TRBJ2-1
TGCAGCGTCCTAGCGGGGAGTACCCACAATGAGCAGTTCTTC
CSVLAGSTHNEQFF
>TRBV28|-|TRBD2|17|TRBJ2-1
TGTGCCAGCAGCCAGACTAGCGGGGGGATCAGATACAATAAGCAGTTCTTC
CASSQTSGGIRYNKQFF
>TRBV7-9|once|TRBD1|15|TRBJ1-1
TGTGCCAGCAGCCGCCACCGGGACAGGGATACTGAAGCTTTCTTT
CASSRHRDRDTEAFF
>TRBV4-3|few|TRBD2|16|TRBJ2-1
TGCGCCAGCAGCCAAGATCCTAGCGGGAGTTCGAATGAGCAGTTCTTC
CASSQDPSGSSNEQFF
>TRBV5-1|-|-|15|TRBJ2-7
TGCGCCAGCAGCTTGGTAGGAGGGCGGTTATACGAGCAGTACTTC
CASSLVGGRLYEQYF
>TRBV4-1|few|TRBD1|16|TRBJ1-4
TGCGCCAGCAGCCACCGAGGGACAGCAACTAATGAAAAACTGTTTTTT
CASSHRGTATNEKLFF
>TRBV10-1|many|TRBD2|12|TRBJ2-1
TGCGCCTACGCCTCCGTAGCGGGAGAGCAGTTCTTC
CAYASVAGEQFF
>TRBV6-6|many|TRBD1|15|TRBJ2-1
TGTGCCAGCAGACCCGGGACAGGCGGGTACAATGAGCAGTTCTTC
CASRPGTGGYNEQFF
>TRBV28|-|-|17|TRBJ2-1
TGTGCCAGCAGACATTGGGGTCAAGGGGGCTCCTACAATGAGCAGTTCTTC
CASRHWGQGGSYNEQFF
>TRBV11-2|few|-|15|TRBJ2-2
TGTGCCAGCAGCTTTTCGGGACCCCAAGTCGGGGAGCTGTTTTTT
CASSFSGPQVGELFF
>TRBV4-1|many|TRBD2|14|TRBJ2-1
TGCGCCAGCAGCGATGGGGCGGGGGGCCATGAGCAGTTCTTC
CASSDGAGGHEQFF
>TRBV29-1|many|-|13|TRBJ2-5
TGCAGCGTGGCCTTGTTGGGGCAAGAGACCCAGTACTTC
CSVALLGQETQYF
>TRBV6-6|many|-|14|TRBJ2-1
TGTGCCAGCAGTTACTCCGCGGGAAGAACTGAGCAGTTCTTC
CASSYSAGRTEQFF
>TRBV5-1|-|TRBD1|14|TRBJ1-2
TGCGCCAGCAGCGGCGGCGGACAGGAAGCTGGCTACACCTTC
CASSGGGQEAGYTF
>TRBV20-1|-|TRBD1|17|TRBJ1-4
TGCAGTGCCGCCGACAGGGGAAGCTCTACTCGGAATGAAAAACTGTTTTTT
CSAADRGSSTRNEKLFF
>TRBV29-1|-|TRBD1|14|TRBJ2-3
TGCAGCGTTGGCCGCGGACAGGGGACAGATACGCAGTATTTT
CSVGRGQGTDTQYF
>TRBV29-1|-|-|12|TRBJ2-7
TGCAGCGTTGACGGGGGCTCCTACGAGCAGTACTTC
CSVDGGSYEQYF
>TRBV7-9|-|-|18|TRBJ2-5
TGTGCCAGCAGCGCACCCTCGCCGACGGGGATGTACCAAGAGACCCAGTACTTC
CASSAPSPTGMYQETQYF
>TRBV7-2|-|-|11|TRBJ1-3
TGTGCCAGCGTTCTTGGAAACACCATATATTTT
CASVLGNTIYF
>TRBV9|-|-|14|TRBJ1-4
TGTGCCAGCAGCGTTGGTGCAGTTAATGAAAAACTGTTTTTT
CASSVGAVNEKLFF
>TRBV7-2|many|-|13|TRBJ2-7
TGTGCCAGCAGCACCTACCCCTCCTACGAGCAGTACTTC
CASSTYPSYEQYF
>TRBV7-2|-|-|16|TRBJ2-2
TGTGCCAGCAGTCCTCACGGGACCCCGAACACCGGGGAGCTGTTTTTT
CASSPHGTPNTGELFF
>TRBV6-5|-|TRBD1|14|TRBJ2-1
TGTGCCAGCAGACGCCGGACAGGGCAGATTGAGCAGTTCTTC
CASRRRTGQIEQFF
>TRBV5-1|-|TRBD1|15|TRBJ1-3
TGCGCCAGCAGCTCAGGACAGGCTGGAGGAAACACCATATATTTT
CASSSGQAGGNTIYF
>TRBV9|-|-|13|TRBJ2-7
TGTGCCAGCAGCGTAGATTTTGGCGGCCTCCGGTACTTC
CASSVDFGGLRYF
>TRBV9|few|-|13|TRBJ2-3
TGTGCCAGCACCTCCCCAGTGGCAGATACGCAGTATTTT
CASTSPVADTQYF
>TRBV20-1|-|-|15|TRBJ2-5
TGCAGTGCTATGGACCCCGGCCGGGTCCAAGAGACCCAGTACTTC
CSAMDPGRVQETQYF
>TRBV5-6|once|-|15|TRBJ1-1
TGTGCCAGCAGCACCGGATTGGGCATGAACACTGAAGCTTTCTTT
CASSTGLGMNTEAFF
>TRBV12-3/TRBV12-4|many|-|13|TRBJ1-5
TGTGCCAGCAGGAAGGGAAGCAATCAGCCCCAGCATTTT
CASRKGSNQPQHF